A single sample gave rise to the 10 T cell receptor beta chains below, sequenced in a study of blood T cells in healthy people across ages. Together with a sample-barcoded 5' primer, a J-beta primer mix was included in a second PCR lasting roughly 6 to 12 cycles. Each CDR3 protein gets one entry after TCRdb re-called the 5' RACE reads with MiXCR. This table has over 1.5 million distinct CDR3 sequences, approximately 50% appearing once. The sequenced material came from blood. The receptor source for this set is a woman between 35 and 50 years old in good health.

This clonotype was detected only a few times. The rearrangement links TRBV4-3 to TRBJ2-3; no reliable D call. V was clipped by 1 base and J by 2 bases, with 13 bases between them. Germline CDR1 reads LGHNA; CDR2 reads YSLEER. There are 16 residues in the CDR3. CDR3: CASSQGRGVDTDTQYF. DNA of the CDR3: TGCGCCAGCAGCCAAGGTCGAGGAGTTGACACAGATACGCAGTATTTT.

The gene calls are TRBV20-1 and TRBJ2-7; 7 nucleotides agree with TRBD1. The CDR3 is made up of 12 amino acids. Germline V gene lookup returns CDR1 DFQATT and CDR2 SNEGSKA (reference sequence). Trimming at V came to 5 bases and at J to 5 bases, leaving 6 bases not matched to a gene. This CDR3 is CSADRVGNEQYF. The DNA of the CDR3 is TGCAGTGCTGACAGGGTGGGGAACGAGCAGTACTTC.

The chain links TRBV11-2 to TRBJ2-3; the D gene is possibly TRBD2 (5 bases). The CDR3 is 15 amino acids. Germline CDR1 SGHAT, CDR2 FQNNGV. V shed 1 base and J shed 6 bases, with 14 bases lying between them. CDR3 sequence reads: CASSLGAGVEDTQYF. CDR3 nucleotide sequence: TGTGCCAGCAGCTTAGGGGCGGGCGTCGAGGATACGCAGTATTTT.

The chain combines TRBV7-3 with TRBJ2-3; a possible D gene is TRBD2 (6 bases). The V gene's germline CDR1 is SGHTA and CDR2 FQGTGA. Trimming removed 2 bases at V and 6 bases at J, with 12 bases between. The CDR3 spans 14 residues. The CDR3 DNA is TGTGCCAGCAGCTTATACGGGGGTCGGGATACGCAGTATTTT. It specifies CASSLYGGRDTQYF.

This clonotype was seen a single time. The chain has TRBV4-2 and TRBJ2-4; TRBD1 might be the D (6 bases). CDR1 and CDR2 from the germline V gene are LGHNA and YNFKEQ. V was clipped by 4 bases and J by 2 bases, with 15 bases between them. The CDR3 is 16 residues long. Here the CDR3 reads CASSLDTGKTKNIQYF. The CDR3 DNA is TGTGCCAGCAGCCTTGATACAGGGAAGACCAAAAACATTCAGTACTTC.

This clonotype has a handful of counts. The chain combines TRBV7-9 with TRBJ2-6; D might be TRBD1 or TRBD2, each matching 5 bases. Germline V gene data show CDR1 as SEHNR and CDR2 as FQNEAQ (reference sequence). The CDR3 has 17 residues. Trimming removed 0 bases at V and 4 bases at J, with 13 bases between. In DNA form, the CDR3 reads TGTGCCAGCAGCTTAGCGATTTCAGGGACCGGGGCCAACGTCCTGACTTTC. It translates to CASSLAISGTGANVLTF.

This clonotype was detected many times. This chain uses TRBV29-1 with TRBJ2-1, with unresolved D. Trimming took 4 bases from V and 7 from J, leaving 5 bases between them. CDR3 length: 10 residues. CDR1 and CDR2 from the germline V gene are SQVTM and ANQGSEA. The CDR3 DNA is TGCAGCGTTGGTAATAATGAGCAGTTCTTC. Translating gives CSVGNNEQFF.

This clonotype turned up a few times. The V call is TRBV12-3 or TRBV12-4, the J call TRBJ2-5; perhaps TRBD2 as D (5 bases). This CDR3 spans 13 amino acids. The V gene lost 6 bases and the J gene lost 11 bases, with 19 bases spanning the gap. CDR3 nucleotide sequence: TGTGCCAGCAGCGGTTCCACTAGAATTGCTCAGTACTTC. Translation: CASSGSTRIAQYF.

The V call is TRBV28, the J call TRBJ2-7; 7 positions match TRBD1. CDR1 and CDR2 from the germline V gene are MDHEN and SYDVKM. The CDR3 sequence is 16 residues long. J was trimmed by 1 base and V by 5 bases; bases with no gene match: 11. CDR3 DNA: TGTGCCAGCAGTCCAGACAGCCCCAGGGGGTCCTACGAGCAGTACTTC. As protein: CASSPDSPRGSYEQYF.

CDR3 amino acids: CATSRGTSGGADTQYF. CDR3 nucleotides: TGTGCCACCAGCAGGGGGACTAGCGGGGGAGCAGATACGCAGTATTTT. The chain links TRBV15 to TRBJ2-3; TRBD2 aligns across 14 bases. There are 16 residues in the CDR3. Germline-derived CDR1 and CDR2 are LNHNV and YYDKDF (reference sequence). V dropped 3 bases and J dropped 4; count of bases not matched to a gene: 3. The full variable domain, completed using reference TRBV15 and TRBJ2-3, is DAMVIQNPRYQVTQFGKPVTLSCSQTLNHNVMYWYQQKSSQAPKLLFHYYDKDFNNEADTPDNFQSRRPNTSFCFLDIRSPGLGDTAMYLCATSRGTSGGADTQYFGPGTRLTVL.